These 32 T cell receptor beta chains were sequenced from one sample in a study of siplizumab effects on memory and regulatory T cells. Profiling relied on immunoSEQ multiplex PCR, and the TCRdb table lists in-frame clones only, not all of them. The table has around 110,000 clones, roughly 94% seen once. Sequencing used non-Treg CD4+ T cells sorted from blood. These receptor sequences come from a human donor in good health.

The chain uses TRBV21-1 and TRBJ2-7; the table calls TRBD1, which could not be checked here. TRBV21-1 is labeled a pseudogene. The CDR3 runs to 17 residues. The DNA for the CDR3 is TGTGCCAGCCGTTGGACCTTACGGGGGACAGGGGGTTACGAGCAGTACTTC. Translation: CASRWTLRGTGGYEQYF.

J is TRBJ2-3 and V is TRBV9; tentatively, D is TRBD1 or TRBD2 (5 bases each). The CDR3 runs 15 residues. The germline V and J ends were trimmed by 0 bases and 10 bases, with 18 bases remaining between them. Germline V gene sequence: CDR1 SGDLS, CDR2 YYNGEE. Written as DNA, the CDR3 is TGTGCCAGCAGCGTAGCGGGACCTATCCCACTGGCGCAGTATTTT. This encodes CASSVAGPIPLAQYF.

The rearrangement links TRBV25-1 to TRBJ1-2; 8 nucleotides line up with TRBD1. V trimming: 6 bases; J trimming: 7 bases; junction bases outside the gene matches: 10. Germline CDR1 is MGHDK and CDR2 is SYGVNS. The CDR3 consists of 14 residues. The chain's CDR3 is CASSRTGGAGGYTF. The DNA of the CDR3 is TGTGCCAGCAGCCGCACAGGGGGGGCCGGTGGCTACACCTTC.

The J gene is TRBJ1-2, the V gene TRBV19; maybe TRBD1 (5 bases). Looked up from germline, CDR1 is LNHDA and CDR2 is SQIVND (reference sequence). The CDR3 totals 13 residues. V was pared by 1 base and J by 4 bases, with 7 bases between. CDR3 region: CASSIAGAYGYTF. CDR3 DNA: TGTGCCAGTAGTATAGCCGGGGCCTATGGCTACACCTTC.

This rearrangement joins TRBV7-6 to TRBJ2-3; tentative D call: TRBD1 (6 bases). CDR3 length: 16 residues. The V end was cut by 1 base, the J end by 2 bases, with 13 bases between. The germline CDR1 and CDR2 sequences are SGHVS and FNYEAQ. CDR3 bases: TGTGCCAGCAGCTTAGGAGGACAGTTCTACACAGATACGCAGTATTTT. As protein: CASSLGGQFYTDTQYF.

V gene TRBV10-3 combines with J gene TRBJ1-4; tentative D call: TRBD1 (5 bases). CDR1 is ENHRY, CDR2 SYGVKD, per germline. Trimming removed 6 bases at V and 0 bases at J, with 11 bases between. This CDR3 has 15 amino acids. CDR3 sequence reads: CAIRGESTTNEKLFF. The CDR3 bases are TGTGCCATCAGGGGGGAATCTACAACTAATGAAAAACTGTTTTTT.

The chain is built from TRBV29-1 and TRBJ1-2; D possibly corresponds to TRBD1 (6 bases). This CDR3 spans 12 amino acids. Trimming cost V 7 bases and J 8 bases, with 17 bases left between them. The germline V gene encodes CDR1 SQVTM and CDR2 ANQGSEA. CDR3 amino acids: CSGIWGAEGYTF. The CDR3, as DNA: TGCAGCGGAATTTGGGGGGCGGAGGGCTACACCTTC.

The CDR3 DNA reads as TGCAGCGTCCAGGGACACCCCCTCAACGAGCAGTACTTC. Residues: CSVQGHPLNEQYF. This chain connects TRBV29-1 to TRBJ2-7, with D possibly matching TRBD1 (6 bases). V dropped 6 bases and J dropped 5 bases, with 17 bases sitting between them. The V gene's germline CDR1 is SQVTM and CDR2 ANQGSEA. This CDR3 has 13 residues.

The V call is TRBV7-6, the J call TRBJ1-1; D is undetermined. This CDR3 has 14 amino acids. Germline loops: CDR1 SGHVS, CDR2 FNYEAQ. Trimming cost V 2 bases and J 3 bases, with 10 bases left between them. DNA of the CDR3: TGTGCCAGCAGCTTAAAAAATAGGGACACTGAAGCTTTCTTT. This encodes CASSLKNRDTEAFF.

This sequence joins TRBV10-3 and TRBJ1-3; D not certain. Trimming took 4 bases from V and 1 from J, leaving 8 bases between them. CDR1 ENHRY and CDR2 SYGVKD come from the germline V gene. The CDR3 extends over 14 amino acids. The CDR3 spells CAISVAPSGNTIYF. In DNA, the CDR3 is TGTGCCATCAGTGTGGCACCTTCTGGAAACACCATATATTTT.

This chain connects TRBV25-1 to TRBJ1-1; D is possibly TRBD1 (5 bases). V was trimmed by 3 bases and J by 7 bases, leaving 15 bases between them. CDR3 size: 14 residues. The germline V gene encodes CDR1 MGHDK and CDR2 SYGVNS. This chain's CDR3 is CASSDPRGEDEAFF. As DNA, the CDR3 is TGTGCCAGCAGTGACCCTAGGGGAGAGGATGAAGCTTTCTTT.

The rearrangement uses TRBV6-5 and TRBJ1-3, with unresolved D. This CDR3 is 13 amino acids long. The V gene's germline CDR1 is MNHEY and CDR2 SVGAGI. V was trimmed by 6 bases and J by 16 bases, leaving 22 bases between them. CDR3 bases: TGTGCCAGCAGCCGACCCCCAGGCAACCCTCTCTATTTT. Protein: CASSRPPGNPLYF.

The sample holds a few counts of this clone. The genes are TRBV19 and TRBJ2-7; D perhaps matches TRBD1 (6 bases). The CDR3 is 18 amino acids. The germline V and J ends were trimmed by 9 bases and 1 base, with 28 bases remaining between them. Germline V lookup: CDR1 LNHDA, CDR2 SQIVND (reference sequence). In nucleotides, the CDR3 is TGTGCCAGGAGAGGGACACTCTTGAGGGGGAAGGAGTCCTACGAGCAGTACTTC. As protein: CARRGTLLRGKESYEQYF.

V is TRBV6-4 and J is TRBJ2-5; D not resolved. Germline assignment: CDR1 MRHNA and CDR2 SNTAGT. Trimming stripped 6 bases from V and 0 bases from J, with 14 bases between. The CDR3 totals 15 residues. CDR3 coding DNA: TGTGCCAGCAGCGACGCTCATCGGTACCAAGAGACCCAGTACTTC. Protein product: CASSDAHRYQETQYF.

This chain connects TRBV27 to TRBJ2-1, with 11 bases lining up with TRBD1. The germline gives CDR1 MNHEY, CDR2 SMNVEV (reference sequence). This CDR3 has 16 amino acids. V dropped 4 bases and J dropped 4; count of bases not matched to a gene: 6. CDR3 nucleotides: TGTGCCAGCAGTTCTGGACAGGGGGCGCAATACAATGAGCAGTTCTTC. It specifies CASSSGQGAQYNEQFF.

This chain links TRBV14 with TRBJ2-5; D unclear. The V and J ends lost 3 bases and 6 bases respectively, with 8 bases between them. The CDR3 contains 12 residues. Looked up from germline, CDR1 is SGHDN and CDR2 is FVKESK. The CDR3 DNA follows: TGTGCCAGCAGCCAGAGTGGGAAGACCCAGTACTTC. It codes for CASSQSGKTQYF.

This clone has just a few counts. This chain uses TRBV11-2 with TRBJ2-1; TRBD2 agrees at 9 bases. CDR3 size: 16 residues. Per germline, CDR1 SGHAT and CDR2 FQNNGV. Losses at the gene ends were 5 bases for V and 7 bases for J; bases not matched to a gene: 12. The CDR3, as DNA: TGTGCCAGCAGCGCCAGCGGGGGGAAACACAATAATGAGCAGTTCTTC. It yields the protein CASSASGGKHNNEQFF.

The chain's CDR3 is CASSHLEEDGYTF. The CDR3 DNA reads TGTGCCAGCAGTCACCTCGAGGAGGATGGCTACACCTTC. This chain joins TRBV28 and TRBJ1-2; D remains unclear. There are 13 residues in the CDR3. Trimming shortened V by 5 bases and J by 6 bases, and 13 bases separated the two germline ends. Germline lookup yields CDR1 MDHEN and CDR2 SYDVKM.

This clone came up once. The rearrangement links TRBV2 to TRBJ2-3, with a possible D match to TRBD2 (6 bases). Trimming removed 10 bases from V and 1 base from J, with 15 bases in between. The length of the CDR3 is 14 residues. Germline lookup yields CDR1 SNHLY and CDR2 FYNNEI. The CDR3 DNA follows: TGTGCCATCCACCGGGACTTAGGCACAGATACGCAGTATTTT. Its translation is CAIHRDLGTDTQYF.

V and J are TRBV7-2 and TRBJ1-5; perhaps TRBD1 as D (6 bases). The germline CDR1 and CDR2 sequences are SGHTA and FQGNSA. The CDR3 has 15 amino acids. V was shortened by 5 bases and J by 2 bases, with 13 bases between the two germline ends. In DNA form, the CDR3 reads TGTGCCAGCAGCAGGACAGAATTCGGCAATCAGCCCCAGCATTTT. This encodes CASSRTEFGNQPQHF. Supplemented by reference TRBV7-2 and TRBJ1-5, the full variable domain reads GAGVSQSPSNKVTEKGKDVELRCDPISGHTALYWYRQSLGQGLEFLIYFQGNSAPDKSGLPSDRFSAERTGGSVSTLTIQRTQQEDSAVYLCASSRTEFGNQPQHFGDGTRLSIL.

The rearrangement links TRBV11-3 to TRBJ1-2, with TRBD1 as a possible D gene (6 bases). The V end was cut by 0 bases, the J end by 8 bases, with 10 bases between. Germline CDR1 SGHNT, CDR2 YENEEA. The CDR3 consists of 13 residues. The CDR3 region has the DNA TGTGCCAGCAGCTTAGAAAGGGGGATCGGCTACACCTTC. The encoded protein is CASSLERGIGYTF.

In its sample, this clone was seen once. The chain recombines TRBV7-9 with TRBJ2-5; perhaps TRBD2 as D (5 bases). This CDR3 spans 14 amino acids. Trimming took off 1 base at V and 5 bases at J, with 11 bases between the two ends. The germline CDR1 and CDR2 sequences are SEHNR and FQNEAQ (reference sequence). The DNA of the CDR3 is TGTGCCAGCAGCTTAGACCGGAGAGGGGAGACCCAGTACTTC. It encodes CASSLDRRGETQYF.

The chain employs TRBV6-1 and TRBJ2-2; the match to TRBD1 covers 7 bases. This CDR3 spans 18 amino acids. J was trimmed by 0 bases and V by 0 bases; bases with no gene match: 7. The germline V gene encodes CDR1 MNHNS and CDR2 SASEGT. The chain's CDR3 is CASSEALRGGANTGELFF. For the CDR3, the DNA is TGTGCCAGCAGTGAAGCGCTTCGAGGGGGCGCGAACACCGGGGAGCTGTTTTTT.

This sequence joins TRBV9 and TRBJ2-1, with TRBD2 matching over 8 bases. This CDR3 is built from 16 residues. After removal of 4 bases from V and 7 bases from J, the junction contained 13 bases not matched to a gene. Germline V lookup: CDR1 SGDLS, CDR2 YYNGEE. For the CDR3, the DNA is TGTGCCAGCAGCTCGAGGGGGAGCGGGGGCCTTAATGAGCAGTTCTTC. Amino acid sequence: CASSSRGSGGLNEQFF.

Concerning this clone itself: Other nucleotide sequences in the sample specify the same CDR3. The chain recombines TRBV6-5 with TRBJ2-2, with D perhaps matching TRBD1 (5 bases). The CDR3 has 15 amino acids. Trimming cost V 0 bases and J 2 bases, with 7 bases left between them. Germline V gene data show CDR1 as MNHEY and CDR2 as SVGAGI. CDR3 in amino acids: CASSYSDRNTGELFF. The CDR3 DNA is TGTGCCAGCAGTTACTCCGACAGAAACACCGGGGAGCTGTTTTTT.

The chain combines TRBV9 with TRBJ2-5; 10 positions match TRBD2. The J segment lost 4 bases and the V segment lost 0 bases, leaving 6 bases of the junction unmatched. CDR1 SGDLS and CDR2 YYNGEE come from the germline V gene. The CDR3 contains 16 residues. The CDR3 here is CASSVAASGRGETQYF. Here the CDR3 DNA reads TGTGCCAGCAGCGTAGCGGCTAGCGGGAGAGGAGAGACCCAGTACTTC.

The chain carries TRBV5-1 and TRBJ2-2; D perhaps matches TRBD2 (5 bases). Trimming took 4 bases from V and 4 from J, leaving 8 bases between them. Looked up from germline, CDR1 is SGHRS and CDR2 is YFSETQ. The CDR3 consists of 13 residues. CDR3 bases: TGCGCCAGCAGCCCGGGGTCCACCGGGGAGCTGTTTTTT. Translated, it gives CASSPGSTGELFF.

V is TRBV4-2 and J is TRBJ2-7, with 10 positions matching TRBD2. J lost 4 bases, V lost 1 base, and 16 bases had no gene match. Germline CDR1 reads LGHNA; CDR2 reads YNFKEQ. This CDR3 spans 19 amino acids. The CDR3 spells CASSQGLRTSGEKGYEQYF. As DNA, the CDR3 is TGTGCCAGCAGCCAAGGTTTGCGGACTAGCGGAGAAAAGGGTTACGAGCAGTACTTC.

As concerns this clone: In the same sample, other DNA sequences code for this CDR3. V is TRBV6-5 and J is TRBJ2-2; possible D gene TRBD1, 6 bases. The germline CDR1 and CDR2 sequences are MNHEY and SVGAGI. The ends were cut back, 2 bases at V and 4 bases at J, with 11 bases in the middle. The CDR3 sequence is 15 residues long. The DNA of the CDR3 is TGTGCCAGCAGTTACCGGGGCAGGGGCACCGGGGAGCTGTTTTTT. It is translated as CASSYRGRGTGELFF.

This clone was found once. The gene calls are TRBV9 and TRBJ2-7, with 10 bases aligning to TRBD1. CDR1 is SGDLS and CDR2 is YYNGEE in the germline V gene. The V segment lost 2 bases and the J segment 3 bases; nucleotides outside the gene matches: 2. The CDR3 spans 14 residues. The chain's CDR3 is CASSVGTGDYEQYF. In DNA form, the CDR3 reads TGTGCCAGCAGCGTCGGGACAGGGGACTACGAGCAGTACTTC.

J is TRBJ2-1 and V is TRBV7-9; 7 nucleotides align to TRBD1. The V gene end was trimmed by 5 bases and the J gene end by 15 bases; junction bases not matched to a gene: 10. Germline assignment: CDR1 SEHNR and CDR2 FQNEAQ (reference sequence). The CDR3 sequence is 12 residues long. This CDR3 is CASSPRQGVGFF. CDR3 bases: TGTGCCAGCAGCCCCCGACAGGGAGTTGGGTTCTTC.

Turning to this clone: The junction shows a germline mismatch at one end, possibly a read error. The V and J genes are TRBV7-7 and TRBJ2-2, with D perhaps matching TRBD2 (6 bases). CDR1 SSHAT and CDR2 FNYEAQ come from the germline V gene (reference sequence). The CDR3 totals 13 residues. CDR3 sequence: CASSPAGPGELFF. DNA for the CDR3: TGTGCTAGCAGCCCCGCGGGGCCCGGGGAGCTGTTTTTT.